This TCR beta chain emerged from a study of T cell changes during pregnancy in multiple sclerosis. Repertoires were generated with immunoSEQ multiplex PCR, while TCRdb's copy carries only in-frame clones and drops some. The table has approximately 45,000 clones, roughly 92% seen once; the top ten hold about 0.36%. The sequences come from CD4+ T cells from peripheral blood mononuclear cells, collected in the second trimester of pregnancy. The origin of this receptor is a female donor in good health, enrolled as a control in a pregnancy study.

The CDR3 bases are TGTGCCATCAGTGAGTCGTTTGCGGGGGATGGCTACACCTTC. Its translation is CAISESFAGDGYTF. V and J are TRBV10-3 and TRBJ1-2; possible D gene TRBD1, 5 bases. This CDR3 is 14 amino acids long. The germline gives CDR1 ENHRY, CDR2 SYGVKD. V lost 0 bases, J lost 6 bases, and 11 bases lay in between.